This entry is about one TCR beta chain. Authors' processing steps: Amplification of reference gene primers was used by the study to estimate nucleated cell counts. The table came from immunoSEQ multiplex PCR; TCRdb's copy has only in-frame clones and leaves some out. V, J and clone size derive from that table, while D and trimming were established from the DNA sequence. This sample has more than 250,000 clones, with around 89% found just once. The sample is drawn from a study of blood T cell repertoires in COVID-19. Study at large: Both acute and convalescent COVID-19 samples were obtained from the United States, Italy and Spain. Sources were T cells, B-cell-depleted T cells, or PBMCs; the material itself was cDNA or gDNA.

One Seattle source followed patients from active infection through their disease course. The source material was peripheral blood. The source of this sequence is a woman between 25 and 40 years old with COVID-19, enrolled during active disease.

In nucleotides, the CDR3 is TGTGCCAGCAGGGGAACAGGGTCCCCGCAGTATTTT. Protein: CASRGTGSPQYF. The chain employs TRBV6-5 and TRBJ2-3; D may be TRBD1 (6 bases). Germline V CDR1 and CDR2: MNHEY, SVGAGI. The CDR3 runs to 12 residues. V lost 6 bases and J lost 10, with 14 bases in between.